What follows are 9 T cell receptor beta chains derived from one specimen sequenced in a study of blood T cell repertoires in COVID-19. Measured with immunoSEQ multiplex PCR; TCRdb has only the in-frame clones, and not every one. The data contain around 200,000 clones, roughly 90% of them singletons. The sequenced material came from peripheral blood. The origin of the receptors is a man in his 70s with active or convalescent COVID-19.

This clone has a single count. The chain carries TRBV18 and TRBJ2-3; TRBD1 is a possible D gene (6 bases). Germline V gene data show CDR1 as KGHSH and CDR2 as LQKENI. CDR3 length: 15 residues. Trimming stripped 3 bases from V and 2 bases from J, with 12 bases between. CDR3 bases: TGTGCCAGCTCACCTCCGGGACATTCCACAGATACGCAGTATTTT. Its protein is CASSPPGHSTDTQYF. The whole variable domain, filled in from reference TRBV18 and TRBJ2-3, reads NAGVMQNPRHLVRRRGQEARLRCSPMKGHSHVYWYRQLPEEGLKFMVYLQKENIIDESGMPKERFSAEFPKEGPSILRIQQVVRGDSAAYFCASSPPGHSTDTQYFGPGTRLTVL.

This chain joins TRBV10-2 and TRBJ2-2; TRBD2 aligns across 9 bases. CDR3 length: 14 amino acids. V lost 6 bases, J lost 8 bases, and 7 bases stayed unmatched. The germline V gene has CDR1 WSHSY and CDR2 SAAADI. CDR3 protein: CASRLAGLGGELFF. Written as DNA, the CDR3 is TGCGCCAGCAGACTAGCGGGCCTCGGGGGGGAGCTGTTTTTT.

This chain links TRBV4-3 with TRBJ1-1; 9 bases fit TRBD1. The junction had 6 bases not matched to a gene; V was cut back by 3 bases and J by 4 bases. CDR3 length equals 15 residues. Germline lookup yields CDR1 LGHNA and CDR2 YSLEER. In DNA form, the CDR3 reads TGCGCCAGCAGCCACGCGGACAGGGGCCGCACTGAAGCTTTCTTT. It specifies CASSHADRGRTEAFF.

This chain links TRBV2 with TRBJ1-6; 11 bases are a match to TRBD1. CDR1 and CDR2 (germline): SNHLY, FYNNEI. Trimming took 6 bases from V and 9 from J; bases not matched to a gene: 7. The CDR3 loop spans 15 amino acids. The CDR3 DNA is TGTGCCAGCAGGGGGACAGGGGGAATGACTTCACCCCTCCACTTT. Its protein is CASRGTGGMTSPLHF.

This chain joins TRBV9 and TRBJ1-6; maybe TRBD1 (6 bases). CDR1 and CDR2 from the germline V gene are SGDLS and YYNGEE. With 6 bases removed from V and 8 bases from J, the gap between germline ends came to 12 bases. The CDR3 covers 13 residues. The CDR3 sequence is CASKGVEDSPLHF. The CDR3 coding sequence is TGTGCCAGCAAGGGGGTCGAGGATTCACCCCTCCACTTT.

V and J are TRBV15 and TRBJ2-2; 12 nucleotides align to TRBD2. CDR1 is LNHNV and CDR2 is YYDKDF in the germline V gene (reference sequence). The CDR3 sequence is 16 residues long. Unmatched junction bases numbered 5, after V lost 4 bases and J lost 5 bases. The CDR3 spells CATSTPTSGSTGELFF. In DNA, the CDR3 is TGTGCCACCAGCACCCCGACTAGCGGGAGTACCGGGGAGCTGTTTTTT.

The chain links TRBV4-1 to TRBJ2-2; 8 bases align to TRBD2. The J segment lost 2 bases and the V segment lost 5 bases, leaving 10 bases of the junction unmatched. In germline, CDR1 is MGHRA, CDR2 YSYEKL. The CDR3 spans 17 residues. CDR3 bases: TGCGCCAGCAGCGGACTAGCCGGGACTTTTAACACCGGGGAGCTGTTTTTT. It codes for CASSGLAGTFNTGELFF.

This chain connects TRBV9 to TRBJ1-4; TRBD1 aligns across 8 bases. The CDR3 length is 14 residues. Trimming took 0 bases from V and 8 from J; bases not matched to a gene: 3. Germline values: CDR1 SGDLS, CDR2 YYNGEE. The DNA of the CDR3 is TGTGCCAGCAGCGTAGAGGCAGGGGGCGAAAAACTGTTTTTT. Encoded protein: CASSVEAGGEKLFF. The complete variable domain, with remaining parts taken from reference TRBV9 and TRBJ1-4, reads DSGVTQTPKHLITATGQRVTLRCSPRSGDLSVYWYQQSLDQGLQFLIQYYNGEERAKGNILERFSAQQFPDLHSELNLSSLELGDSALYFCASSVEAGGEKLFFGSGTQLSVL.

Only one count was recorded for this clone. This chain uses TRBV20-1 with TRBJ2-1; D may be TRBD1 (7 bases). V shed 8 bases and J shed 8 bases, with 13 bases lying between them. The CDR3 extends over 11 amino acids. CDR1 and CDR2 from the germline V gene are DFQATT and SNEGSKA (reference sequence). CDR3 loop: CSRLRGDEQFF. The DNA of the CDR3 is TGCAGTCGCCTCAGGGGGGATGAGCAGTTCTTC.